The 16 T cell receptor beta chains given below trace back to one sample, sequenced in a study of blood T cells in healthy people across ages. Primed by a sample-barcoded 5' primer and a J-beta primer mix, a second PCR proceeded for 7 to 11 cycles. Each CDR3 protein gets one entry after TCRdb re-called the 5' RACE reads with MiXCR. The profile shows 780,000 or so distinct CDR3 sequences, approximately 25% of them singletons. Another study also made use of these data, one on T cells of mothers and their children.

Sequencing was carried out using blood. Receptors originate from a boy between 10 and 17 years old in good health.

The chain has TRBV30 and TRBJ2-2; 9 bases line up with TRBD2. The CDR3 has 13 amino acids. Germline CDR1 is GTSNPN and CDR2 is SVGIG (reference sequence). The trim removed 7 bases at V and 4 bases at J, leaving 4 bases unmatched. CDR3 DNA: TGTGCCTTGGGACTAGCTATCACCGGGGAGCTGTTTTTT. This sequence encodes CALGLAITGELFF.

This clonotype has more than one count but fewer than ten. The chain has TRBV20-1 and TRBJ2-5; perhaps TRBD1 as D (5 bases). Gene TRBJ2-7 matches the end of the DNA better, so the J call may be wrong. The CDR3 length is 12 residues. Germline V gene lookup returns CDR1 DFQATT and CDR2 SNEGSKA (reference sequence). The DNA for the CDR3 is TGCAGTGCTTACAGGATTTCCTACGAGCAGTACTTC. Protein sequence: CSAYRISYEQYF.

The chain links TRBV20-1 to TRBJ1-2; D gene ambiguous. Germline CDR1 reads DFQATT; CDR2 reads SNEGSKA (reference sequence). Between the trimmed V and J ends, which lost 4 bases and 2 bases, there was a span of 8 bases. The CDR3 length is 12 residues. The CDR3, as DNA: TGCAGTGCTAATGGGCAGAACTATGGCTACACCTTC. Protein sequence: CSANGQNYGYTF.

This clonotype was seen a handful of times. This sequence joins TRBV6-5 and TRBJ1-5; no definite D call. The V gene's germline CDR1 is MNHEY and CDR2 SVGAGI. Trimming took 0 bases from V and 2 from J, leaving 8 bases between them. There are 15 residues in the CDR3. The CDR3 nucleotides read TGTGCCAGCAGTTACTCGAACAGTGGCAATCAGCCCCAGCATTTT. This gives the protein CASSYSNSGNQPQHF.

The rearrangement joins TRBV6-1 to TRBJ1-5; TRBD1 matches at 7 bases. Unmatched junction bases numbered 6, after V lost 3 bases and J lost 4 bases. In germline, CDR1 is MNHNS, CDR2 SASEGT. This CDR3 spans 15 amino acids. The CDR3 reads CASSDAAGGNQPQHF. The CDR3 coding sequence is TGTGCCAGCAGTGATGCGGCAGGGGGGAATCAGCCCCAGCATTTT.

Only a few counts were recorded for this clonotype. The genes are TRBV7-8 and TRBJ2-5; weak D call: TRBD2 (6 bases). The J call may not be correct, given that the DNA end is closer to TRBJ2-1. Germline V gene data show CDR1 as SGHVS and CDR2 as FQNEAQ. The CDR3 is 16 residues long. CDR3 loop: CASSLARGLQYNEQFF. The CDR3, as DNA: TGTGCCAGCAGCTTAGCCCGGGGACTCCAATACAATGAGCAGTTCTTC.

The V gene is TRBV6-6, the J gene TRBJ1-4; the D gene is possibly TRBD1 (5 bases). The germline V and J ends were trimmed by 2 bases and 6 bases, with 13 bases remaining between them. Germline V gene lookup returns CDR1 MNHNY and CDR2 SVGAGI (reference sequence). CDR3 length equals 15 residues. The CDR3 nucleotides are TGTGCCAGCAGTTACGCTGACGGGGACCATGAAAAACTGTTTTTT. Protein: CASSYADGDHEKLFF.

Only a few counts were recorded for this clonotype. CDR3 coding DNA: TGTGCCAGCAGTTTAAGCGGGATCCCTGGGGGAAACACCATATATTTT. This encodes CASSLSGIPGGNTIYF. The V call is TRBV28, the J call TRBJ1-3, with D unclear. This CDR3 contains 16 residues. Between the trimmed V and J ends, which lost 2 bases and 4 bases, there was a span of 15 bases. Germline V gene sequence: CDR1 MDHEN, CDR2 SYDVKM.

This clonotype occurred a few times. The V call is TRBV7-9, the J call TRBJ2-5, with 8 bases fitting TRBD1. The assigned J gene may be wrong: the sequence end matches TRBJ2-7 better. Germline CDR1 and CDR2: SEHNR and FQNEAQ (reference sequence). The CDR3 has 17 amino acids. The DNA of the CDR3 is TGTGCCAGCAGCAAACGTCGGGTGGACAGGGACCCCTACGAGCAGTACTTC. Translation: CASSKRRVDRDPYEQYF.

This clonotype occurred a few times. The chain links TRBV6-6 to TRBJ2-7; D possibly corresponds to TRBD1 (6 bases). CDR3 length: 16 amino acids. V was cut by 7 bases and J by 0 bases, with 19 bases left in between. Looked up from germline, CDR1 is MNHNY and CDR2 is SVGAGI (reference sequence). CDR3 residues: CASTPRGGQGSYEQYF. In DNA form, the CDR3 reads TGTGCCAGCACCCCCAGGGGCGGGCAAGGCTCCTACGAGCAGTACTTC.

The chain couples TRBV29-1 to TRBJ2-7; TRBD2 might be the D (8 bases). The length of the CDR3 is 15 residues. CDR1 SQVTM and CDR2 ANQGSEA come from the germline V gene. The V and J ends lost 0 bases and 0 bases respectively, with 12 bases between them. The CDR3 region has the DNA TGCAGCGTTGAAGATAGCGGGGACAGCTCCTACGAGCAGTACTTC. It codes for CSVEDSGDSSYEQYF.

Only one count was recorded for this clonotype. This chain uses TRBV7-2 with TRBJ2-2; D gene ambiguous. The CDR3 is 14 amino acids. CDR1 SGHTA and CDR2 FQGNSA come from the germline V gene. Trimming removed 5 bases at V and 5 bases at J, with 12 bases between. The CDR3 spells CASSPADQTGELFF. CDR3 bases: TGTGCCAGCAGCCCAGCCGACCAAACCGGGGAGCTGTTTTTT.

This clonotype was seen more than once but under ten times. The J gene is TRBJ2-7, the V gene TRBV28, with D maybe TRBD1 (7 bases). The CDR3 extends over 15 amino acids. Germline V gene data show CDR1 as MDHEN and CDR2 as SYDVKM. V dropped 6 bases and J dropped 4 bases, with 19 bases sitting between them. CDR3 DNA: TGTGCCAGCAGGCAAACCGCGGGACAGCTATACGAGCAGTACTTC. This codes for CASRQTAGQLYEQYF.

The table lists this clonotype with a few counts. The V gene is TRBV2, the J gene TRBJ2-1; D is unresolved. Germline CDR1 and CDR2: SNHLY and FYNNEI. Trimming took off 10 bases at V and 0 bases at J, with 7 bases between the two ends. This CDR3 contains 12 residues. The CDR3 DNA sequence: TGTGCCACAGGCGCCTCCTACAATGAGCAGTTCTTC. Translated: CATGASYNEQFF. Based on the CDR3 plus reference TRBV2 and TRBJ2-1, the full variable domain is EPEVTQTPSHQVTQMGQEVILRCVPISNHLYFYWYRQILGQKVEFLVSFYNNEISEKSEIFDDQFSVERPDGSNFTLKIRSTKLEDSAMYFCATGASYNEQFFGPGTRLTVL.

This clonotype came up a few times. Sequence at one end of the junction differs from germline and may be a read error. The chain carries TRBV20-1 and TRBJ2-4, with D perhaps given as TRBD1 or TRBD2 (7 bases each). Germline V CDR1 and CDR2: DFQATT, SNEGSKA (reference sequence). This CDR3 is 13 amino acids long. The CDR3 DNA reads as TGCAGTGCTCCAGGGGGGGCCAAAAACATCCAGTACTTC. Residues: CSAPGGAKNIQYF.

In regard to this clonotype: One junction end does not reproduce the germline sequence, and a read error may be involved. V is TRBV20-1 and J is TRBJ1-1; possibly TRBD1 for D (6 bases). The germline gives CDR1 DFQATT, CDR2 SNEGSKA (reference sequence). There are 13 residues in the CDR3. CDR3 nucleotides: TGCGGTGCTAGCTCGCCACAGGGCACTGAAGCTTTCTTT. Translating gives CGASSPQGTEAFF.